This paragraph reports one T cell receptor (beta chain). Its target is unknown. These data come from a study of T cell responses to AZD1222 COVID-19 vaccine. Broader study findings: Reportedly, close to half of spike-specific TCRs are directed against unmutated variant regions. At study baseline, merely six AZD1222 recipients were seropositive.

CDR1 is SGHAT and CDR2 is FQNNGV in the germline V gene. With 5 bases removed from V and 0 bases from J, the gap between germline ends came to 8 bases. The CDR3 consists of 15 residues. Generated by immunoSEQ multiplex PCR, the TCRdb table keeps only in-frame clones and is missing some. The table records around 120,000 clones, 92% of them present only once. This chain links TRBV11-2 with TRBJ1-6; no clear D. The clonotype comes from an adult who received the AZD1222 COVID-19 vaccine. Sequenced material: peripheral blood, taken 28 days after the second AZD1222 dose. CDR3 loop: CASSEGFSYNSPLHF. The CDR3 nucleotides read TGTGCCAGCAGCGAAGGGTTCTCCTATAATTCACCCCTCCACTTT.